This is a list of T cell receptor beta chains from one sample in a study of molecular identifiers for immune sequencing clone quantification. Via MiXCR, TCRdb re-called the PCR reads, giving one row per CDR3 protein. The data contain a few hundred thousand distinct CDR3 sequences, 25% of them singletons. Sequencing was done on a sample of naive CD8+ T cells from blood, with Jurkat cell RNA spiked in. The receptors were gathered from a human donor in good health. Some libraries in this study had Jurkat cell RNA spiked in. CDR3s include the opening cysteine and the closing phenylalanine or tryptophan. The order of the fields is V gene, clone size, J gene, D gene, CDR3 DNA, CDR3 protein. A D gene is named only where the DNA matches it firmly. Rows give clone size only sometimes, using once, few, many, or a class for an expanded clone.

>TRBV19|-|TRBJ2-5|-
TGTGCCAGTAGTATAGGAGGCGGGACCCAAGAGACCCAGTACTTC
CASSIGGGTQETQYF
>TRBV6-5|many|TRBJ1-4|-
TGTGCCAGCAGTCAAGGGGGTTCTAATGAAAAACTGTTTTTT
CASSQGGSNEKLFF
>TRBV5-6|few|TRBJ2-1|TRBD2
TGTGCCAGCAGCACAAAGGCCGGGACTAGCCTTAATGAGCAGTTCTTC
CASSTKAGTSLNEQFF
>TRBV9|-|TRBJ1-3|-
TGTGCCGGCAGCGTAGGTATCGGATCTGGAAACACCATATATTTT
CAGSVGIGSGNTIYF
>TRBV6-5|-|TRBJ2-3|-
TGTGCCAGCAGTTACGTTACAGATACGCAGTATTTT
CASSYVTDTQYF
>TRBV7-6|many|TRBJ2-7|-
TGTGCCAGCTCCCCGTTGGGGGACTACGAGCAGTACTTC
CASSPLGDYEQYF
>TRBV19|-|TRBJ2-7|-
TGTGCCAGTAGCCCCTGGGCAGCCTCCTACGAGCAGTACTTC
CASSPWAASYEQYF
>TRBV28|-|TRBJ2-7|TRBD2
TGTGCCAGCAGTTTTTTTGGGACTACAACCTTCAGCTCCTACGAGCAGTACTTC
CASSFFGTTTFSSYEQYF
>TRBV6-1|many|TRBJ2-2|TRBD1
TGTGCCAGCAGTGAGACAGGGATTACCGGGGAGCTGTTTTTT
CASSETGITGELFF
>TRBV9|-|TRBJ2-5|-
TGTGCCAGCAGCCCAGACACGGGAACCCAAGAGACCCAGTACTTC
CASSPDTGTQETQYF
>TRBV20-1|few|TRBJ2-7|TRBD2
TGCAGTGCTAGAGATCCTAGCGGGATTTACGAGCAGTACTTC
CSARDPSGIYEQYF
>TRBV2|-|TRBJ1-2|-
TGTGCCAGCAGTGAGACATTAGCAGGCTACACCTTC
CASSETLAGYTF
>TRBV4-1|once|TRBJ1-3|TRBD1
TGCGCCAGCAGCCCCAGGGGGCCCCCCTCTGGAAACACCATATATTTT
CASSPRGPPSGNTIYF
>TRBV19|few|TRBJ1-3|-
TGTGCCAGTAGCTTAGGTTCTTTAGTAGGTTTTTCGGCTGGAAACACCATATATTTT
CASSLGSLVGFSAGNTIYF
>TRBV6-2/TRBV6-3|many|TRBJ2-7|TRBD1
TGTGCCAGCAGTTACGGGCAGGGGGTCGAGCAGTACTTC
CASSYGQGVEQYF
>TRBV2|few|TRBJ2-5|TRBD2
TGTGCCAGCAGTGTCGGCGGGAGCCTCCAAGAGACCCAGTACTTC
CASSVGGSLQETQYF